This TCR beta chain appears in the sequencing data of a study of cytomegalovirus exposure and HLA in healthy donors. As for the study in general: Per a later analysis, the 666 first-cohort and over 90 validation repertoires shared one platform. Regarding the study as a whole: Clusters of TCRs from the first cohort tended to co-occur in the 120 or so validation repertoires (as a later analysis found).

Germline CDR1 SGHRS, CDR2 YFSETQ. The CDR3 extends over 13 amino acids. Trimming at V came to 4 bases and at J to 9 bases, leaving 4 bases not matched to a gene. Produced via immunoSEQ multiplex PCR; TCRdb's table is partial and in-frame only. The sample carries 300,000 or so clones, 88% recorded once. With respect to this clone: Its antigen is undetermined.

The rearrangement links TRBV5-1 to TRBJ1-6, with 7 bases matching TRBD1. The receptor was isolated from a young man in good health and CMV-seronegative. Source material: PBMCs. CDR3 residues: CASSGQDASPLHF. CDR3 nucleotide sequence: TGCGCCAGCAGCGGACAGGACGCTTCACCCCTCCACTTT.